Described below is a single TCR beta chain sequence and its context. PCR employed 60 Vbeta and 13 Jbeta primers. Generated by immunoSEQ multiplex PCR, the TCRdb table keeps only in-frame clones and is missing some. The sample lists some 190,000 clones; about 80% were seen once. V lost 3 bases and J 4 bases, leaving 14 bases between the germline ends. Germline V gives CDR1 SGDLS, CDR2 YYNGEE. This CDR3 spans 15 amino acids. This sample was included in a study of cytomegalovirus exposure and HLA in healthy donors. Study information: An earlier analysis identified 95 million to 120 million unique TCR beta sequences in 150 million to 200 million T cells.

Nominally healthy donors provided the samples, though records likely missed some immune exposures. This sequence was found in a middle-aged woman in good health and CMV-seronegative. The sample comprised PBMCs. The chain carries TRBV9 and TRBJ2-1; weak D call: TRBD2 (6 bases). CDR3 protein: CASSAWGLGYNEQFF. DNA of the CDR3: TGTGCCAGCAGCGCGTGGGGACTGGGATACAATGAGCAGTTCTTC.